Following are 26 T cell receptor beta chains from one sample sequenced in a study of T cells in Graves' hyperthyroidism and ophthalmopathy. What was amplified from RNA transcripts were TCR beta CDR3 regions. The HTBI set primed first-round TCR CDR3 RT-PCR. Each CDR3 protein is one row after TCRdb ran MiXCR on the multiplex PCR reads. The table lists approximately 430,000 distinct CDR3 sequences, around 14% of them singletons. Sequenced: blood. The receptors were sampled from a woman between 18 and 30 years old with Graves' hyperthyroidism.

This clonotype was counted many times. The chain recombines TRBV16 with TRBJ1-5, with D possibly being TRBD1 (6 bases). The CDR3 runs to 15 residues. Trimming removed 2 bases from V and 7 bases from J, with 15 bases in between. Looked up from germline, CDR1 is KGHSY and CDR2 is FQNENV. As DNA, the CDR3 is TGTGCCAGCAGCCAAGCTACGGGGGCAGGACAGCCCCAGCATTTT. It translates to CASSQATGAGQPQHF.

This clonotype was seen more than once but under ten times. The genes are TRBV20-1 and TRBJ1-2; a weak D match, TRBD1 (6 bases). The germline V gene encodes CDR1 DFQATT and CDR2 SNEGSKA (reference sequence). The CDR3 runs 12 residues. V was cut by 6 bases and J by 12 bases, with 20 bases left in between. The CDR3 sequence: CSAPRDTEIDTF. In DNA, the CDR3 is TGCAGTGCCCCCAGGGACACAGAAATCGACACCTTC.

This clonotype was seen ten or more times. CDR3 coding DNA: TGTGCCAGCAGCTTGAGGGGACAGCCCCAGCATTTT. Its protein product is CASSLRGQPQHF. This rearrangement joins TRBV7-9 to TRBJ1-5, with TRBD1 as a possible D gene (5 bases). The CDR3 sequence is 12 residues long. The V and J ends lost 3 bases and 7 bases respectively, with 7 bases between them. The germline V gene encodes CDR1 SEHNR and CDR2 FQNEAQ (reference sequence).

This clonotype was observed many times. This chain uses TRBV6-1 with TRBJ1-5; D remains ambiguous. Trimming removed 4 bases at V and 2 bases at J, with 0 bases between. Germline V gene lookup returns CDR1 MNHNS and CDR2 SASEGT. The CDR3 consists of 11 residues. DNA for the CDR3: TGTGCCAGCAGTGGCAATCAGCCCCAGCATTTT. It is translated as CASSGNQPQHF.

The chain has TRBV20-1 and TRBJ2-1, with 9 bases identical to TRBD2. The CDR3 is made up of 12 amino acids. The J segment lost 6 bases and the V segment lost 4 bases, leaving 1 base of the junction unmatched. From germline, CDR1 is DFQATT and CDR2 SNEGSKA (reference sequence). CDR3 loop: CSATLAGNEQFF. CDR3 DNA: TGCAGTGCTACACTAGCGGGCAATGAGCAGTTCTTC.

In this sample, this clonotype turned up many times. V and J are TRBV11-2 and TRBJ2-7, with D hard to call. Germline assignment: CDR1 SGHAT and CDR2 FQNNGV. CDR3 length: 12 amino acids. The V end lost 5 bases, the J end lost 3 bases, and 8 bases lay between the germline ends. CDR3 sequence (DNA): TGTGCCAGCAGCGACCGGAGCTACGAGCAGTACTTC. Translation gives CASSDRSYEQYF.

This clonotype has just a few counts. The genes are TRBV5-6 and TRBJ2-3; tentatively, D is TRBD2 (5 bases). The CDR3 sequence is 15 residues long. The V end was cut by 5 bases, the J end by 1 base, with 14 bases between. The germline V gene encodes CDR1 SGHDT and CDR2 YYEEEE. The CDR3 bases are TGTGCCAGCAGTCGGGATTTTGGGCGCACAGATACGCAGTATTTT. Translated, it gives CASSRDFGRTDTQYF.

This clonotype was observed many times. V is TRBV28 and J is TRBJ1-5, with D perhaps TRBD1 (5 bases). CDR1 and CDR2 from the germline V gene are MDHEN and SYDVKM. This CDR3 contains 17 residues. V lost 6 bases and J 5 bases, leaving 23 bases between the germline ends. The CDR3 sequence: CASRLGRGAEGHQPQHF. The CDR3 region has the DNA TGTGCCAGCAGGCTTGGACGGGGCGCGGAGGGCCATCAGCCCCAGCATTTT. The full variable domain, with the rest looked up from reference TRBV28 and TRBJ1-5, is DVKVTQSSRYLVKRTGEKVFLECVQDMDHENMFWYRQDPGLGLRLIYFSYDVKMKEKGDIPEGYSVSREKKERFSLILESASTNQTSMYLCASRLGRGAEGHQPQHFGDGTRLSIL.

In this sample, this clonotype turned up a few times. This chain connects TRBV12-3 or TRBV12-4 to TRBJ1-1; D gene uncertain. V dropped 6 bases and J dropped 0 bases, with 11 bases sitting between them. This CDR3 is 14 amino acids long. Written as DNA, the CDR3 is TGTGCCAGCAGCCGAGGAGACATGAACACTGAAGCTTTCTTT. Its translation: CASSRGDMNTEAFF.

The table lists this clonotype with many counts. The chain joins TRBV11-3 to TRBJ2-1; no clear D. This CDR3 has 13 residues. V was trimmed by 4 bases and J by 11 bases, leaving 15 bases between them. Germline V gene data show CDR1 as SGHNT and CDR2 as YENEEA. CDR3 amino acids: CASSSPHDTQQFF. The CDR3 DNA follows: TGTGCCAGCAGCTCCCCCCACGACACTCAGCAGTTCTTC.

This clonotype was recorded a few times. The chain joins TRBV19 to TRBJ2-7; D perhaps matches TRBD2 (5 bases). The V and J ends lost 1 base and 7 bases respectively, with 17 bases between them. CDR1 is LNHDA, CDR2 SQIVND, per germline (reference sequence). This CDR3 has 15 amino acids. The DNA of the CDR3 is TGTGCCAGTAGTATAGCGTCCGACGGCCGGGGTGAGCAGTACTTC. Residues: CASSIASDGRGEQYF. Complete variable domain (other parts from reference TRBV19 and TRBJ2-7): DGGITQSPKYLFRKEGQNVTLSCEQNLNHDAMYWYRQDPGQGLRLIYYSQIVNDFQKGDIAEGYSVSREKKESFPLTVTSAQKNPTAFYLCASSIASDGRGEQYFGPGTRLTVT.

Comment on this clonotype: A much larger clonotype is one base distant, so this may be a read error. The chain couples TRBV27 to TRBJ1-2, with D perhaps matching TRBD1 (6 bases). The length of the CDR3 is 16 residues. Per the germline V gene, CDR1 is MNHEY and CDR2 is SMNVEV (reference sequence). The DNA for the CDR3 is TGTGCCAGCCGTTTATCCCCTAGCAGGGGCAGGGGTGGCTACACCTTC. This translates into CASRLSPSRGRGGYTF.

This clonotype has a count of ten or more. Written as DNA, the CDR3 is TGCAGTGCTAGAGGGGGTAGCGGGAGGACCTACAATGAGCAGTTCTTC. It yields the protein CSARGGSGRTYNEQFF. The chain joins TRBV20-1 to TRBJ2-1; 10 bases match TRBD2. In germline, CDR1 is DFQATT, CDR2 SNEGSKA (reference sequence). The CDR3 extends over 16 amino acids. Trimming cost V 1 base and J 2 bases; bases outside gene matches: 5.

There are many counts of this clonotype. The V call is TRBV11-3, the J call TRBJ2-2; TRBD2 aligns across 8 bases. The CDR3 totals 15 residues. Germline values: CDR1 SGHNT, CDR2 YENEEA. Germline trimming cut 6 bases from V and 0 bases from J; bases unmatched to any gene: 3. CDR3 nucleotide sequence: TGTGCCAGCAGGGACGGGGGGGCGAACACCGGGGAGCTGTTTTTT. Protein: CASRDGGANTGELFF.

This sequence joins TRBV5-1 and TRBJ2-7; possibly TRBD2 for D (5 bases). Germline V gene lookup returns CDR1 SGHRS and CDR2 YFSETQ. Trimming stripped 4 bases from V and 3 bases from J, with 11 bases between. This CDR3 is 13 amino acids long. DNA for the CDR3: TGCGCCAGCAGCGTTGCGGGTAACTACGAGCAGTACTTC. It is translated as CASSVAGNYEQYF.

CDR3 amino acids: CATSDLGPAAEQFF. The DNA of the CDR3 is TGTGCCACCAGTGATTTGGGCCCGGCAGCTGAGCAGTTCTTC. The chain is built from TRBV24-1 and TRBJ2-1; D gene unclear. CDR3 length: 14 residues. V shed 0 bases and J shed 9 bases, with 11 bases lying between them. Germline V gives CDR1 KGHDR, CDR2 SFDVKD.

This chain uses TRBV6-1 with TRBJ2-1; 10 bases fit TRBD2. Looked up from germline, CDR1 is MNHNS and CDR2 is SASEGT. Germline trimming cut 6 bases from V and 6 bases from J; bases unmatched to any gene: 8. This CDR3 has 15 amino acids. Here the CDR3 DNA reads TGTGCCAGCAGCTCTGCTAGCGGGAGTTTCAATGAGCAGTTCTTC. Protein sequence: CASSSASGSFNEQFF.

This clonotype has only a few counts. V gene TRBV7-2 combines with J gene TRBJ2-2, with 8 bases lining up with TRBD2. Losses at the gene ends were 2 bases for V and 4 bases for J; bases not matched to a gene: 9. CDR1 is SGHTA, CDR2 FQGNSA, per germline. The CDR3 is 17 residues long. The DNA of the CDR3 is TGTGCCAGCAGCTTAAGGGCGGGGGGAGGAGGCACCGGGGAGCTGTTTTTT. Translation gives CASSLRAGGGGTGELFF.

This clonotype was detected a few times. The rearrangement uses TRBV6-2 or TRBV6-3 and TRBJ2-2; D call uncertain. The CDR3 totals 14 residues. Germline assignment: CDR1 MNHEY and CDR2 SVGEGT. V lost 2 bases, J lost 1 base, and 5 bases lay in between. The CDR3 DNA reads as TGTGCCAGCAGTTACAGGCAGAACACCGGGGAGCTGTTTTTT. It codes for CASSYRQNTGELFF.

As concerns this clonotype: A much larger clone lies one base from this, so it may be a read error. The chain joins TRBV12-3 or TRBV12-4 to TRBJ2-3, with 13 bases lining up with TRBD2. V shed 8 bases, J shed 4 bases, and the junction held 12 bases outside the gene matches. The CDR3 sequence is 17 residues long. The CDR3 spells CASGVRTSGSSADTQYF. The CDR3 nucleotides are TGTGCCAGCGGTGTCAGGACTAGCGGGAGTTCGGCAGATACGCAGTATTTT.

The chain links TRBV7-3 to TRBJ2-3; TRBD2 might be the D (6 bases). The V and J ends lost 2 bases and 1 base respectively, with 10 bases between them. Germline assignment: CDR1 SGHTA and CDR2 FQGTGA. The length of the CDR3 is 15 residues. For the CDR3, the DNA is TGTGCCAGCAGCTTACGACTAGAGGGCACAGATACGCAGTATTTT. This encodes CASSLRLEGTDTQYF.

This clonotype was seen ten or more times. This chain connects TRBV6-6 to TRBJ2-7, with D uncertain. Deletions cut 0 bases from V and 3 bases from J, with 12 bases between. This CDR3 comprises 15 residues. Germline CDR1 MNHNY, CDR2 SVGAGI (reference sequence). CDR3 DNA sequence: TGTGCCAGCAGTTACTCCAGGTACGGTATCTACGAGCAGTACTTC. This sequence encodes CASSYSRYGIYEQYF.

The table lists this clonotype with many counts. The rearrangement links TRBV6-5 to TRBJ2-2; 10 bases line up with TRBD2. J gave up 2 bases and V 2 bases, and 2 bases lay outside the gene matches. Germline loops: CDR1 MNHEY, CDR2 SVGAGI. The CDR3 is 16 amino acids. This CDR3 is CASSYRLAGNTGELFF. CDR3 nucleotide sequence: TGTGCCAGCAGTTACCGACTAGCGGGCAACACCGGGGAGCTGTTTTTT.

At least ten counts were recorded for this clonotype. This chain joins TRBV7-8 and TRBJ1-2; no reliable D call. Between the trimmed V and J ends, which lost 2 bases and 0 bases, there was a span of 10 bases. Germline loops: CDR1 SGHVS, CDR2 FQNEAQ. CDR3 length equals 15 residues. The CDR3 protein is CASSLIGRTNYGYTF. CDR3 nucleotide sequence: TGTGCCAGCAGCTTAATAGGGAGAACTAACTATGGCTACACCTTC.

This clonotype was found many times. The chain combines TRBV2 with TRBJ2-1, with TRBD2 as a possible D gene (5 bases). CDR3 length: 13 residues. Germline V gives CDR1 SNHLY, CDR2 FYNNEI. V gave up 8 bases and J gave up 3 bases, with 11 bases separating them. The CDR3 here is CASSSGLYNEQFF. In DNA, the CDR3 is TGTGCCAGCTCCAGCGGCCTCTACAATGAGCAGTTCTTC.

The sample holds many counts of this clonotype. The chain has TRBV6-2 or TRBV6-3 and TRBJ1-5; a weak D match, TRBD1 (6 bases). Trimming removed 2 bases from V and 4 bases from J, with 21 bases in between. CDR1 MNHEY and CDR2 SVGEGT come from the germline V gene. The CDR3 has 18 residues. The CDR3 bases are TGTGCCAGCAGTTACCCTATCCACGCAAACAGGGAGAATCAGCCCCAGCATTTT. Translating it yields CASSYPIHANRENQPQHF.